This T cell receptor beta chain came from a study of cytomegalovirus exposure and HLA in healthy donors. Study conclusions and caveats: Being productive about 87% or about 30% of the time was typical of most TCR beta V segments in an earlier analysis.

Germline V lookup: CDR1 SGHDT, CDR2 YYEEEE. The CDR3 is 14 residues long. V was cut by 0 bases and J by 4 bases, with 8 bases left in between. Note on this clone: Its antigen remains unknown.

PCR used 60 Vbeta primers and 13 Jbeta primers. Sequenced by immunoSEQ multiplex PCR; TCRdb stores in-frame clones only, minus some. The table has fewer than 200,000 clones, 87% seen once. The TCR was taken from a boy aged 2-9 years in good health and CMV-seronegative. Input material: PBMCs. V is TRBV5-6 and J is TRBJ1-5; D is possibly TRBD1 (5 bases). The CDR3 DNA is TGTGCCAGCAGCTTGGCCGACAGAAATCAGCCCCAGCATTTT. It codes for CASSLADRNQPQHF.